The entry that follows covers one TCR beta chain sequence. What it binds is unknown. This sample was included in a study of Ad26.COV2.S vaccination and SARS-CoV-2 variants. About the research overall: Ad26.COV2.S arm of COV1001 included the donor. Ad26.COV2.S was injected intramuscularly once or twice, 56 days apart. Whole-study findings and limits: Placebo and vaccine recipients had non-spike TCR breadth that was similar.

Germline V gene data show CDR1 as SGHRS and CDR2 as YFSETQ. This CDR3 is 18 amino acids long. The V and J ends lost 4 bases and 0 bases, in that order; junction bases with no gene match: 7. Treatment: roughly 18 received Ad26.COV2.S at low or high dose, single or two shots; several received placebo; per-sample allocation not given. Specimen acquisition occurred on day 63 following the initial vaccine or placebo injection. TCRdb keeps only in-frame clones here, not all; method: immunoSEQ multiplex PCR. The sample comprises roughly 680,000 clones, approximately 88% of which are singletons, and around 1.4% rests with the top ten.

The J gene is TRBJ2-6, the V gene TRBV5-1; 10 bases agree with TRBD1. The sequence was obtained from a person between 18 and 60 years old who received the Ad26.COV2.S COVID-19 vaccine or a placebo. Here the sequenced sample was peripheral blood, taken in a trial of Ad26.COV2.S vaccine versus placebo. The CDR3 protein is CASSPARTGGSGANVLTF. CDR3 DNA sequence: TGCGCCAGCAGCCCAGCCAGGACAGGGGGCTCTGGGGCCAACGTCCTGACTTTC.